The 3 T cell receptor beta chains presented below share a single source sample, sequenced in a study of T cell responses to AZD1222 COVID-19 vaccine. The data were produced by immunoSEQ multiplex PCR, yet TCRdb's version contains in-frame clones alone and is incomplete. The repertoire includes 100,000 or so clones, about nine tenths of them detected once, and about 9.9% sits in the top ten. The starting material was peripheral blood, obtained 28 days after the second AZD1222 dose. The receptors come from an adult who received the AZD1222 COVID-19 vaccine.

The chain uses TRBV5-1 and TRBJ1-1; D ambiguous. V was clipped by 4 bases and J by 3 bases, with 10 bases between them. The CDR3 has 13 residues. In germline, CDR1 is SGHRS, CDR2 YFSETQ. Written as DNA, the CDR3 is TGCGCCAGCAGCCGGGAGATGGACACTGAAGCTTTCTTT. This sequence encodes CASSREMDTEAFF.

The genes are TRBV7-9 and TRBJ2-3; 8 bases map to TRBD2. This CDR3 has 19 amino acids. The germline CDR1 and CDR2 sequences are SEHNR and FQNEAQ (reference sequence). With V trimmed by 5 bases and J by 4 bases, 20 bases remained unmatched. CDR3 loop: CASSHKLPRGGSAPDTQYF. The CDR3 DNA sequence: TGTGCCAGCAGCCACAAATTACCTCGGGGGGGCAGCGCCCCAGATACGCAGTATTTT.

The gene calls are TRBV30 and TRBJ1-2; D gene ambiguous. CDR1 GTSNPN and CDR2 SVGIG come from the germline V gene (reference sequence). The V end was cut by 0 bases, the J end by 4 bases, with 6 bases between. This CDR3 contains 12 residues. CDR3 nucleotide sequence: TGTGCCTGGAGTGTACTAGGCTATGGCTACACCTTC. Protein: CAWSVLGYGYTF.